This record looks at one T cell receptor beta chain sequence and its context. This likely comes from a read error, as the CDR3 has no conserved phenylalanine or tryptophan at its end. The CDR3 loop spans 15 amino acids. Trimming took 3 bases from V and 6 from J, leaving 18 bases between them. The V gene's germline CDR1 is SGHNT and CDR2 YYREEE (reference sequence). It was unsorted whole blood that yielded blood RNA, and germline DNA was also extracted. Enrolled patients were chronically infected with HBV and treatment-naive. TCR beta cDNA was prepared out of 450 to 500 ng total RNA by means of a constant-region primer. A slightly modified ARM-PCR protocol with three nested multiplex PCR rounds produced these TCR beta libraries. PCR rounds one and two used TRBV1-TRBV30 forward primers with a C-beta reverse primer for 10 cycles each. From the multiplex PCR reads, TCRdb called clonotypes with MiXCR, one entry per CDR3 protein. In the table there are approximately 310,000 distinct CDR3 sequences, less than 75% of which are singletons.

This entry is derived from a study of tumor-infiltrating lymphocytes in primary liver carcinoma. As for the study in general: Tumor lesions were T1-T3 N0M0 and spanned about 4.2 to 11 cm.

The TCR was taken from a man in his forties with primary liver carcinoma and hepatitis B virus infection. The chain recombines TRBV5-4 with TRBJ1-1, with D perhaps matching TRBD1 (5 bases). The source material was peripheral blood. The CDR3 is CASSSSTARDAEAFS. CDR3 sequence (DNA): TGTGCCAGCAGCTCGTCGACCGCCCGGGACGCTGAAGCTTTCTCT.